This entry describes one TCR beta chain. The antigen remains undetermined. Per germline, CDR1 SGDLS and CDR2 YYNGEE. V shed 0 bases and J shed 4 bases, with 10 bases lying between them. This CDR3 region has 14 residues. The data originate from a study of beta chain features in type 1 diabetes. The wider study: All samples yielded around 98,000,000 examined sorted cells.

Study conclusions and caveats: Over-representation of high TCR-expressing cells was a possible consequence of cDNA sequencing.

Every bit of the isolated RNA underwent reverse transcription, so sequencing read expressed TCRB transcripts. TCRdb's table, derived via immunoSEQ multiplex PCR, lists solely in-frame clones and lacks some. The sample lists hundreds of thousands of clones; roughly a sixth were seen once. Donors underwent one heparinised blood draw, about 120 mL on average. This receptor was identified in a man aged 18 to 35 in good health. The chain employs TRBV9 and TRBJ1-2; D is unclear. The specimen sequenced was naive CD4+ T cells from blood. The CDR3 DNA reads as TGTGCCAGCAGCGTAGAAACGGGTTTCTATGGCTACACCTTC. It translates to CASSVETGFYGYTF.